The 6 T cell receptor beta chains below all came from one sample that was sequenced in a study of beta chain features in type 1 diabetes. The investigators reverse transcribed all of the isolated RNA, so they sequenced expressed TCRB transcripts. This table comes from immunoSEQ multiplex PCR, and its TCRdb copy is limited to in-frame clones, with some not included. The sample lists more than 60,000 clones; around three fifths were seen once. Source material: Tregs from blood. These receptors originate from a young woman in good health.

This clone was seen just once. The chain is built from TRBV4-1 and TRBJ1-5, with D maybe TRBD1 (6 bases). The ends were cut back, 1 base at V and 7 bases at J, with 14 bases in the middle. The germline gives CDR1 MGHRA, CDR2 YSYEKL. This CDR3 is built from 15 residues. CDR3 nucleotides: TGCGCCAGCAGCCAAGGGGGGGGGCGAGGACAGCCCCAGCATTTT. The encoded protein is CASSQGGGRGQPQHF.

This chain uses TRBV5-4 with TRBJ1-1, with no clear D. Per germline, CDR1 SGHNT and CDR2 YYREEE (reference sequence). The V end was cut by 4 bases, the J end by 3 bases, with 10 bases between. This CDR3 region has 13 residues. The CDR3 loop is CASSPDGDTEAFF. The CDR3 nucleotides are TGTGCCAGCAGCCCCGACGGGGACACTGAAGCTTTCTTT.

This rearrangement joins TRBV18 to TRBJ1-2; D is unclear. CDR1 is KGHSH, CDR2 LQKENI, per germline. V shed 4 bases and J shed 8 bases, with 14 bases lying between them. The CDR3 runs to 13 residues. The CDR3 region is CASSRDSFEGYTF. The CDR3 DNA reads as TGTGCCAGCTCACGAGACTCTTTCGAAGGCTACACCTTC.

This clone has just a few counts. The chain combines TRBV5-1 with TRBJ2-6; 8 bases align to TRBD2. The germline gives CDR1 SGHRS, CDR2 YFSETQ. CDR3 length equals 16 residues. V lost 3 bases and J lost 4; bases outside the gene matches: 6. The CDR3 DNA follows: TGCGCCAGCAGCTCCGGGGGGGGGTTCGGGGCCAACGTCCTGACTTTC. Amino acid sequence: CASSSGGGFGANVLTF.

This clone has more than one count but fewer than ten. The chain uses TRBV5-1 and TRBJ2-3, with 10 bases lining up with TRBD1. The CDR3 is made up of 15 amino acids. After removal of 3 bases from V and 4 bases from J, the junction contained 5 bases not matched to a gene. Germline loops: CDR1 SGHRS, CDR2 YFSETQ. This CDR3 is CASSSGQGKADTQYF. The CDR3 nucleotides read TGCGCCAGCAGCTCGGGACAGGGGAAAGCAGATACGCAGTATTTT.

This clone was observed once. V gene TRBV6-5 combines with J gene TRBJ2-1; 10 bases match TRBD2. Per the germline V gene, CDR1 is MNHEY and CDR2 is SVGAGI. Trimming removed 5 bases from V and 7 bases from J; junction bases left unmatched: 8. This CDR3 comprises 15 residues. CDR3 in DNA: TGTGCCAGCAGTCCGGGACTAGCGTTTCTGAATGAGCAGTTCTTC. It specifies CASSPGLAFLNEQFF.